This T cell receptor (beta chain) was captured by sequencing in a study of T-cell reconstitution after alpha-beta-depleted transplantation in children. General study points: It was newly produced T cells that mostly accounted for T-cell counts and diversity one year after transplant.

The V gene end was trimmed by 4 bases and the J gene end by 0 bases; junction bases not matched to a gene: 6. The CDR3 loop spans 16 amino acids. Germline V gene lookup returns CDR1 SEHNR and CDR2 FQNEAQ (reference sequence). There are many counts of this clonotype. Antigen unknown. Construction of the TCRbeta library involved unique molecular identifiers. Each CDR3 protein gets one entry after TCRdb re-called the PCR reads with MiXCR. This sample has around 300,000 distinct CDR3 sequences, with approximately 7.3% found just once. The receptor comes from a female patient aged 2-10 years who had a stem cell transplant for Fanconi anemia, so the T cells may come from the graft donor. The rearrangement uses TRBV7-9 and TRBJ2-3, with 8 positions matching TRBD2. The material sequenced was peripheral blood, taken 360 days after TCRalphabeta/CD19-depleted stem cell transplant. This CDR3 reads CASSSLSSGSTDTQYF. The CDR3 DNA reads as TGTGCCAGCAGCTCACTTTCTAGCGGGAGCACAGATACGCAGTATTTT. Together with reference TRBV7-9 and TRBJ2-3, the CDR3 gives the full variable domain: DTGVSQNPRHKITKRGQNVTFRCDPISEHNRLYWYRQTLGQGPEFLTYFQNEAQLEKSRLLSDRFSAERPKGSFSTLEIQRTEQGDSAMYLCASSSLSSGSTDTQYFGPGTRLTVL.